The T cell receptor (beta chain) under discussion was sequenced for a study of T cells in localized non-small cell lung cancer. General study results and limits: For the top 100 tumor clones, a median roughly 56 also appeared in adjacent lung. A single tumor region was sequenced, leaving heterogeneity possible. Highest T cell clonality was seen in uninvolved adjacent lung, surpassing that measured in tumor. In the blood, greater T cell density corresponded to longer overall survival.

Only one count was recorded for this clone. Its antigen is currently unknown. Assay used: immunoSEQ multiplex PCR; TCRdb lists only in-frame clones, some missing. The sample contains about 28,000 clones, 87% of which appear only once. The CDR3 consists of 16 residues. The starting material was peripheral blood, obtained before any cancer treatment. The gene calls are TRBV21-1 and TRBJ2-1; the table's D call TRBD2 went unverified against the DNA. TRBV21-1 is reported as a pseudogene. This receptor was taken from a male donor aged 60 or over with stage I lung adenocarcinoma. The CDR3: CASSGGDEPIYNEQFF. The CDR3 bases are TGTGCCAGCAGCGGAGGCGATGAGCCCATCTACAATGAGCAGTTCTTC.